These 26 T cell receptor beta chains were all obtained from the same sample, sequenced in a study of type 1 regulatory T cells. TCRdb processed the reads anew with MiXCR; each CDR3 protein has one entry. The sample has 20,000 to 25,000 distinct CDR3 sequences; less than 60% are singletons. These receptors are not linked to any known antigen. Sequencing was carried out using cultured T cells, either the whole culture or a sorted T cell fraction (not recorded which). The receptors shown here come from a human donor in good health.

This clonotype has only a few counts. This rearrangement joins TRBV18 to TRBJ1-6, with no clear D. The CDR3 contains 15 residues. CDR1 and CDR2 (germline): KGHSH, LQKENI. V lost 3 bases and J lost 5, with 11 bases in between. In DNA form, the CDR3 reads TGTGCCAGCTCACCGTTGGCGGGAGATAATTCACCCCTCCACTTT. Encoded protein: CASSPLAGDNSPLHF.

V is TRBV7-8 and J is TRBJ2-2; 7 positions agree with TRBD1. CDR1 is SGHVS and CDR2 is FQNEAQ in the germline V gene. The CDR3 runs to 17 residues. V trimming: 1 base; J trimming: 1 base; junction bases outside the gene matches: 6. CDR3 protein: CASSLVLTGKNTGELFF. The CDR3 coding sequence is TGTGCCAGCAGCTTAGTCTTGACAGGGAAGAACACCGGGGAGCTGTTTTTT.

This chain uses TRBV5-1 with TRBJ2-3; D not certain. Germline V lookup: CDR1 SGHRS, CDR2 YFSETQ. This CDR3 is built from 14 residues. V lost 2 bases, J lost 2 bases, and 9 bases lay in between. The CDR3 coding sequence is TGCGCCAGCAGCTTAGGACGGAACACAGATACGCAGTATTTT. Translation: CASSLGRNTDTQYF.

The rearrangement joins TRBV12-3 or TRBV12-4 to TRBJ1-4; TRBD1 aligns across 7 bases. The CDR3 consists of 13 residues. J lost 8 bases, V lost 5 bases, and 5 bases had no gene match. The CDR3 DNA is TGTGCCAGCAGTCCCAGGGGGAACGAAAAACTGTTTTTT. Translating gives CASSPRGNEKLFF.

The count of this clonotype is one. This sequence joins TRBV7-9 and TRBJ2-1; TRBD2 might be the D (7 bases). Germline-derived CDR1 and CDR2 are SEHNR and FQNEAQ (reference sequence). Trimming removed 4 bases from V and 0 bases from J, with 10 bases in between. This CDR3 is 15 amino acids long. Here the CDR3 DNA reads TGTGCCAGCAGCTCGGGGGGCCGCTCCTACAATGAGCAGTTCTTC. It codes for CASSSGGRSYNEQFF.

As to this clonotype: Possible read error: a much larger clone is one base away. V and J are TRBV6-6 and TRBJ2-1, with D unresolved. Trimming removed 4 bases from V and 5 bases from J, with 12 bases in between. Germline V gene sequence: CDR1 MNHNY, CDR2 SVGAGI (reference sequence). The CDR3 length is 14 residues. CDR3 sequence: CASSSSAYHNEQFF. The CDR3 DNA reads TGTGCCAGCAGTTCCAGCGCCTACCACAATGAGCAGTTCTTC.

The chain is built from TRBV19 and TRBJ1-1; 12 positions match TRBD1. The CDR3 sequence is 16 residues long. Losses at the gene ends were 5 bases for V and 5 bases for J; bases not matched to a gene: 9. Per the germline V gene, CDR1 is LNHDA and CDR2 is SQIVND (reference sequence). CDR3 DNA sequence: TGTGCCAGTAGTGTCGGGGACAGGGGGCGGTGGACTGAAGCTTTCTTT. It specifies CASSVGDRGRWTEAFF. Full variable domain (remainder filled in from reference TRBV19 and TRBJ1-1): DGGITQSPKYLFRKEGQNVTLSCEQNLNHDAMYWYRQDPGQGLRLIYYSQIVNDFQKGDIAEGYSVSREKKESFPLTVTSAQKNPTAFYLCASSVGDRGRWTEAFFGQGTRLTVV.

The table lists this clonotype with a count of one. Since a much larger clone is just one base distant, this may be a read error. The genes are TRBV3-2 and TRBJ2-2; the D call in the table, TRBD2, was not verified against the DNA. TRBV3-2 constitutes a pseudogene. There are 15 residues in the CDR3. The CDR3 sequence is CASSGSREVTGELFF. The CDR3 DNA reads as TGTGCCAGCAGCGGCAGCCGGGAGGTCACCGGGGAGCTGTTTTTT.

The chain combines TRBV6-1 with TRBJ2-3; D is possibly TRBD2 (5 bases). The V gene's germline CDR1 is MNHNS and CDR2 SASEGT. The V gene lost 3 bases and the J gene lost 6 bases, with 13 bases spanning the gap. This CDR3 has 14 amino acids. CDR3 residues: CASSDVARADTQYF. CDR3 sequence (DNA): TGTGCCAGCAGTGATGTAGCGAGGGCGGATACGCAGTATTTT.

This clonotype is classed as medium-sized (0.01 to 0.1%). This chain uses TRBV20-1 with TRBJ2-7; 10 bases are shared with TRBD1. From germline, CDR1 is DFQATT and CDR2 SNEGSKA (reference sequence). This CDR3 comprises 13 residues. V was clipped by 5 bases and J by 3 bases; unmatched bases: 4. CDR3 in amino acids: CSADRDRGYEQYF. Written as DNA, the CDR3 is TGCAGTGCTGACCGGGACAGGGGCTACGAGCAGTACTTC.

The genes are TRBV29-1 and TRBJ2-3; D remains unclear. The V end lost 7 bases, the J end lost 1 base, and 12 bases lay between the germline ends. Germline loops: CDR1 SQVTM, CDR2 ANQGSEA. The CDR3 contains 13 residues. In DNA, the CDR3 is TGCAGCGCTGAGATAAGCGGCACAGATACGCAGTATTTT. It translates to CSAEISGTDTQYF.

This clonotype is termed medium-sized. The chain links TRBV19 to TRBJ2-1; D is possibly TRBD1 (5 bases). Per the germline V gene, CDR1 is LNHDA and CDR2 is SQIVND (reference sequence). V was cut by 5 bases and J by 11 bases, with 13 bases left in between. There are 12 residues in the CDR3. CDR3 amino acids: CASSVLQGKQFF. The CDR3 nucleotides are TGTGCCAGTAGTGTCCTGCAGGGAAAGCAGTTCTTC.

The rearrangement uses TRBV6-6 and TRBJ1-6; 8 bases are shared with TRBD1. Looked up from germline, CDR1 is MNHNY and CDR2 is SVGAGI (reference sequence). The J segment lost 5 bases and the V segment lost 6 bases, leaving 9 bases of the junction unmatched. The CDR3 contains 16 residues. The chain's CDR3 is CASSRTGRGNNSPLHF. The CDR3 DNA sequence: TGTGCCAGCAGCCGGACAGGGAGGGGAAATAATTCACCCCTCCACTTT.

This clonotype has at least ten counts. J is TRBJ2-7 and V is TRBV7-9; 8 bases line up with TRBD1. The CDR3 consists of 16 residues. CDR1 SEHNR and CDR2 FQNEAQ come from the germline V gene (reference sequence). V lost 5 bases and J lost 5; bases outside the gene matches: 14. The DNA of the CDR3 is TGTGCCAGCAGCGACCTCCAGACAGGGGTGAGACACGAGCAGTACTTC. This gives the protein CASSDLQTGVRHEQYF.

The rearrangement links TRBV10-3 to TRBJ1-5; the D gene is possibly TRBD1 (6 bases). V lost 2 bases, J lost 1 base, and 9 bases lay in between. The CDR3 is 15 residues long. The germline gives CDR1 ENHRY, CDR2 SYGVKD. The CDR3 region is CAISEVGGSNQPQHF. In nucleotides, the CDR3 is TGTGCCATCAGTGAGGTAGGGGGGAGCAATCAGCCCCAGCATTTT.

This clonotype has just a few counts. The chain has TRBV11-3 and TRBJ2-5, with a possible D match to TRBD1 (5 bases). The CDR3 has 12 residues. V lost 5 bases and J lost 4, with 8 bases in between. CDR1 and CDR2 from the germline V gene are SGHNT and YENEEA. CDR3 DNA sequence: TGTGCCAGCAGCGGGCAGGGAGAGACCCAGTACTTC. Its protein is CASSGQGETQYF.

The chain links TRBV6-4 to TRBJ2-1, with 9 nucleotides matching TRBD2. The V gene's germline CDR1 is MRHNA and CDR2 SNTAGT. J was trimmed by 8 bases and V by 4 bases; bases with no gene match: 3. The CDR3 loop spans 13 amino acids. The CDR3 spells CASSVSGGYEQFF. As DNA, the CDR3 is TGTGCCAGCAGTGTTAGCGGGGGATATGAGCAGTTCTTC.

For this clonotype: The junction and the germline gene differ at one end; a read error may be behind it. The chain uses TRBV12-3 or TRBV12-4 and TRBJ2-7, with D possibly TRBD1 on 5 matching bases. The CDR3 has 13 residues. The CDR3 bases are TGTGTCAGCAGTCCAGGGCAGCCCTACGAGCAGTACTTC. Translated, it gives CVSSPGQPYEQYF.

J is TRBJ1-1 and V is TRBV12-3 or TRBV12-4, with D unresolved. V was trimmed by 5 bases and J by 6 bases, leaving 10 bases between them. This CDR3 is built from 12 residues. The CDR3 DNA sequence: TGTGCCAGCAGTCCTCCGTTCTCTGAAGCTTTCTTT. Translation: CASSPPFSEAFF.

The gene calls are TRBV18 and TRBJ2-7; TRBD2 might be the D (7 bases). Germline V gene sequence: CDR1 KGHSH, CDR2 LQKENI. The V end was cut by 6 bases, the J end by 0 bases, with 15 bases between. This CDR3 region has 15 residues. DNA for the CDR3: TGTGCCAGCTCGCTCGAAGGGGGGGGCTCCTACGAGCAGTACTTC. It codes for CASSLEGGGSYEQYF.

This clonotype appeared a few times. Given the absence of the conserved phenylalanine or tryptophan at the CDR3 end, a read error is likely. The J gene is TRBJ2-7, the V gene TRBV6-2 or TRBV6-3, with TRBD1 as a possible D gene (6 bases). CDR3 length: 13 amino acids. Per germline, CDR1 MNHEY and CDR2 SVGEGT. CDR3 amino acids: CASRRTGTYKQYY. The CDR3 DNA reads TGTGCCAGCAGAAGAACAGGGACCTACAAGCAGTACTAC.

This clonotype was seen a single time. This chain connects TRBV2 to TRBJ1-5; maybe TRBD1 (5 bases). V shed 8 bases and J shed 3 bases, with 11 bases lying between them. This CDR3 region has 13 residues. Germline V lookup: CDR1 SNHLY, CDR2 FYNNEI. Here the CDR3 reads CASGGGINQPQHF. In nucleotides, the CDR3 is TGTGCCAGCGGGGGGGGGATCAATCAGCCCCAGCATTTT.

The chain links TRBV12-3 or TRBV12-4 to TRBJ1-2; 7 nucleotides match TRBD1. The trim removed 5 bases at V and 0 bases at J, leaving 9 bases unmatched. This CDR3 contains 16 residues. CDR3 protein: CASSPRQGGSNYGYTF. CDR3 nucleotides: TGTGCCAGCAGTCCCCGACAGGGAGGGTCTAACTATGGCTACACCTTC.

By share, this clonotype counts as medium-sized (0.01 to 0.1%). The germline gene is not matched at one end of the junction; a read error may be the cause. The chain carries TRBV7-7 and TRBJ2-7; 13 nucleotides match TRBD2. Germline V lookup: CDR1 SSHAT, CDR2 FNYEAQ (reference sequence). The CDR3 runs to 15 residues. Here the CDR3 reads CASSRGLAGESEQYF. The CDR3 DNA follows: TGTGCTAGCAGCCGAGGACTAGCGGGGGAAAGCGAGCAGTACTTC.

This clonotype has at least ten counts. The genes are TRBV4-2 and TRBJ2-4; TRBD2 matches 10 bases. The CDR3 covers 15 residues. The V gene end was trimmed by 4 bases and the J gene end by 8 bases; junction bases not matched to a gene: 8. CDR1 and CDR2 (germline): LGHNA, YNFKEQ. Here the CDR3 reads CASSRRSGGEDIQYF. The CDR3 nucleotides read TGTGCCAGCAGCCGAAGAAGCGGGGGGGAGGACATTCAGTACTTC.

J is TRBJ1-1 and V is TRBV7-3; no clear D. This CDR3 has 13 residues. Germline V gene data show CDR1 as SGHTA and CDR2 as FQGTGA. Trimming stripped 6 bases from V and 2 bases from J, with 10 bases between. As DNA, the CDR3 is TGTGCCAGCAGTTCAAGGGCTAACACTGAAGCTTTCTTT. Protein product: CASSSRANTEAFF.